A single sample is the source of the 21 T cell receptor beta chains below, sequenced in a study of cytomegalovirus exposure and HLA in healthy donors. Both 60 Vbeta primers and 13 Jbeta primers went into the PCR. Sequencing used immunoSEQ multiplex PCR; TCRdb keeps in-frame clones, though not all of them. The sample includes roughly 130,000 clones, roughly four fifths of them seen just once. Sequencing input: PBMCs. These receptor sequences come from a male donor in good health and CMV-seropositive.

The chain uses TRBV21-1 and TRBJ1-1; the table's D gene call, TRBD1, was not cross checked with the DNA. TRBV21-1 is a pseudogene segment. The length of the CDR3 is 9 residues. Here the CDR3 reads CVGADEAFF. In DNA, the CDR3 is TGTGTGGGGGCAGATGAAGCTTTCTTT.

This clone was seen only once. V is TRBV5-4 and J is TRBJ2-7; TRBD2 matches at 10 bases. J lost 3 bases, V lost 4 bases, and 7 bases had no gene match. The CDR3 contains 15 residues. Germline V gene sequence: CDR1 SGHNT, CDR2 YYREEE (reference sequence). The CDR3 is CASSPSTSGDYEQYF. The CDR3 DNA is TGTGCCAGCAGCCCATCTACTAGCGGGGACTACGAGCAGTACTTC. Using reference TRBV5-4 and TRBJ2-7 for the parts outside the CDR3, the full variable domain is ETGVTQSPTHLIKTRGQQVTLRCSSQSGHNTVSWYQQALGQGPQFIFQYYREEENGRGNFPPRFSGLQFPNYSSELNVNALELDDSALYLCASSPSTSGDYEQYFGPGTRLTVT.

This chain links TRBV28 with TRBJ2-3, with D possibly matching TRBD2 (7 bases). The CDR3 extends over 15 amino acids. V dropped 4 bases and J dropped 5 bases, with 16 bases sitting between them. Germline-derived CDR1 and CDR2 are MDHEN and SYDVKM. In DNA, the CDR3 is TGTGCCAGCAGTTCCCCCCGGGGGGCGGGAGATACGCAGTATTTT. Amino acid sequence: CASSSPRGAGDTQYF.

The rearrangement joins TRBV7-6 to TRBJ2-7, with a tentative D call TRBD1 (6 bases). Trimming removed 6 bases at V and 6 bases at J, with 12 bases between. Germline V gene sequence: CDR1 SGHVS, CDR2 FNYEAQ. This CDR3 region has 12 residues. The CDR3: CASRKGVLEQYF. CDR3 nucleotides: TGTGCCAGCAGGAAGGGGGTCCTCGAGCAGTACTTC.

For the CDR3, the DNA is TGCGCCAGCAGCCGATGGGAGGGAGGGCGCACAGATACGCAGTATTTT. It codes for CASSRWEGGRTDTQYF. The chain combines TRBV4-1 with TRBJ2-3; 7 bases map to TRBD2. Germline loops: CDR1 MGHRA, CDR2 YSYEKL. The CDR3 has 16 residues. J lost 1 base, V lost 4 bases, and 8 bases had no gene match.

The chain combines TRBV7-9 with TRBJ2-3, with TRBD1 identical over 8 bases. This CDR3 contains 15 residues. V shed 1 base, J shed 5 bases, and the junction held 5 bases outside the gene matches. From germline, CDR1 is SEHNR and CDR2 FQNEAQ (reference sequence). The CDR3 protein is CASSLDQGAGDTQYF. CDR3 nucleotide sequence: TGTGCCAGCAGCTTAGATCAGGGGGCGGGAGATACGCAGTATTTT.

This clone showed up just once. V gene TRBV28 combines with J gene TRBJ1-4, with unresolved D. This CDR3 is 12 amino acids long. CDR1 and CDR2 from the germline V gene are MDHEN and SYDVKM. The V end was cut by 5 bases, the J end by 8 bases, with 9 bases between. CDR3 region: CASSNRGEKLFF. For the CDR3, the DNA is TGTGCCAGCAGTAACAGAGGGGAAAAACTGTTTTTT.

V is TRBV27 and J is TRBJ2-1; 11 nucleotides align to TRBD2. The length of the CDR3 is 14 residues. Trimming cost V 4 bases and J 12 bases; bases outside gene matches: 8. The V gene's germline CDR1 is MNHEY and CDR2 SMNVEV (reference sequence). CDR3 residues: CASSSELAGAGQFF. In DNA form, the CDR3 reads TGTGCCAGCAGTTCGGAACTAGCGGGAGCGGGGCAGTTCTTC.

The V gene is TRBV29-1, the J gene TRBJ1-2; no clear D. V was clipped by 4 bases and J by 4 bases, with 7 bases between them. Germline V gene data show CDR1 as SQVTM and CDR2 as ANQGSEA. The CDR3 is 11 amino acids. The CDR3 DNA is TGCAGCGTTGGGGAGAGCTATGGCTACACCTTC. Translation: CSVGESYGYTF.

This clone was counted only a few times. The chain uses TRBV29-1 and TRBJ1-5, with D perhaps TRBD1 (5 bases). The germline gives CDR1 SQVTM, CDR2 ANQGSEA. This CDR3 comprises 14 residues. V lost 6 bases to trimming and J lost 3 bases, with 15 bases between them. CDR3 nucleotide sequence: TGCAGCGTACGACCCGGGGGACTCAATCAGCCCCAGCATTTT. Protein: CSVRPGGLNQPQHF.

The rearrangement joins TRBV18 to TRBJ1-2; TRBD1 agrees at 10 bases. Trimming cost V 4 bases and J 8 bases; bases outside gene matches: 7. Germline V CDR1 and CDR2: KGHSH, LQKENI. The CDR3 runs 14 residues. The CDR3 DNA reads TGTGCCAGCTCACTGACAGGGGGCGCAGGAGGCTACACCTTC. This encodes CASSLTGGAGGYTF.

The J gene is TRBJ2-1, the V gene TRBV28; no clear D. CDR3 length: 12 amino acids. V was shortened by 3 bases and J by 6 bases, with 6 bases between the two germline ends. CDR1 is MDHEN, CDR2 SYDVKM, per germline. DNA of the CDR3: TGTGCCAGCAGTTTCCCTTTCAATGAGCAGTTCTTC. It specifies CASSFPFNEQFF.

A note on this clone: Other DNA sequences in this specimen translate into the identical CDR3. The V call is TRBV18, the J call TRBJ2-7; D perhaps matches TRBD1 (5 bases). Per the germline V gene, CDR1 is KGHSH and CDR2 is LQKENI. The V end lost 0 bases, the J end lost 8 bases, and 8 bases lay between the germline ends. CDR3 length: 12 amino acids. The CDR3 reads CASSPPDRQQYF. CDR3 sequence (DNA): TGTGCCAGCTCACCACCCGACAGACAGCAGTACTTC.

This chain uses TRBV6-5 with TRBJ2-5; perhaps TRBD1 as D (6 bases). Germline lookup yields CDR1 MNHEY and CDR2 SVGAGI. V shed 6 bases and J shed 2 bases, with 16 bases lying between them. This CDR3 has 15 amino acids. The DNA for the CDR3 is TGTGCCAGCAGACAACACACGAGGGGGCAAGAGACCCAGTACTTC. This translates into CASRQHTRGQETQYF.

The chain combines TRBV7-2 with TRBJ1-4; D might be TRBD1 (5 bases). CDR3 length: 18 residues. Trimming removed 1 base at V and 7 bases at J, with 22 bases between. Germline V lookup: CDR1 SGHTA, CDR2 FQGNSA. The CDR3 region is CASSLGAGPGVLSEKLFF. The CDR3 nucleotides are TGTGCCAGCAGCTTAGGTGCTGGGCCGGGGGTTTTGAGTGAAAAACTGTTTTTT.

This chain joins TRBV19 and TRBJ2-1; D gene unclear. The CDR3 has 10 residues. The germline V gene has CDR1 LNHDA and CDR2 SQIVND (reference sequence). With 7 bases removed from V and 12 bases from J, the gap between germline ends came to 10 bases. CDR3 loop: CASTYHVQFF. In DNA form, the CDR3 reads TGTGCCAGTACCTATCACGTGCAGTTCTTC.

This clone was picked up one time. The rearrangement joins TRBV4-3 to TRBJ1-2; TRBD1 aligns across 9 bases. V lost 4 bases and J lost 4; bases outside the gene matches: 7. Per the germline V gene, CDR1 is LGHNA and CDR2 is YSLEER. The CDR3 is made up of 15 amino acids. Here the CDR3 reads CASSRGQGPGYGYTF. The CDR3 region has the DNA TGCGCCAGCAGCCGCGGACAGGGGCCTGGCTATGGCTACACCTTC.

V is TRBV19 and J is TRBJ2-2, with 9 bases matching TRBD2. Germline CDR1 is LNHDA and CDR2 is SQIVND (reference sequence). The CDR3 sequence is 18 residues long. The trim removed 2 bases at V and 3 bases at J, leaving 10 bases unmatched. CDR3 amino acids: CASSIPGLAYGHTGELFF. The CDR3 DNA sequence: TGTGCCAGTAGTATACCGGGACTAGCTTATGGGCACACCGGGGAGCTGTTTTTT.

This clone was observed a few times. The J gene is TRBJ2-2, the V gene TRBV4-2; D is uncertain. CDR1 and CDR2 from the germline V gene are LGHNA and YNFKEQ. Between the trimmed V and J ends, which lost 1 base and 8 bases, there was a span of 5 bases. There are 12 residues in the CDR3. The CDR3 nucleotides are TGTGCCAGCAGCCAAGTTCCGGGGGAGCTGTTTTTT. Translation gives CASSQVPGELFF.

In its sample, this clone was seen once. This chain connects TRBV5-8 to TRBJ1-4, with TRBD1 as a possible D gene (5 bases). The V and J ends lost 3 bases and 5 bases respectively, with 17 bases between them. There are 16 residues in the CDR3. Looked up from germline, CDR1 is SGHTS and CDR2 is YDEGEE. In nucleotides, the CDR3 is TGTGCCAGCAGCTATGACAGTTTGCCCTCGAATGAAAAACTGTTTTTT. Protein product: CASSYDSLPSNEKLFF.

Here the CDR3 DNA reads TGTGCCAGCACCCAGACCGGGGAGCTGTTTTTT. Protein: CASTQTGELFF. The chain carries TRBV6-6 and TRBJ2-2; D call uncertain. Germline CDR1 is MNHNY and CDR2 is SVGAGI (reference sequence). Trimming removed 7 bases at V and 5 bases at J, with 5 bases between. This CDR3 region has 11 residues.